This TCR beta chain appears in the sequencing data of a study of CD8+CD57+ T cells in acquired aplastic anemia. Study summary: The mean DNA yield obtained from sorted CD4+ and CD8+ cells came to 3.2 ug. Overall study results and limits: Patients and controls shared under 35 CD8+ CDR3 sequences, highly expressed in patients.

Using genomic DNA as the template, TCR beta VDJ and CDR3 profiling was carried out. In TCRdb, the reads were re-called with MiXCR into one record per CDR3 protein. The sample holds 150,000 or so distinct CDR3 sequences, 52% seen once. This clonotype is a singleton in its sample. The antigen remains unidentified. Whoever was chosen for sequencing had shown CD8+CD57+ cell expansion by flow cytometry. Every patient presented with severe acquired aplastic anemia. Blood samples were obtained from patients who had received no prior therapy. This CDR3 spans 13 amino acids. The V end lost 5 bases, the J end lost 11 bases, and 13 bases lay between the germline ends. The germline CDR1 and CDR2 sequences are LNHDA and SQIVND (reference sequence).

This receptor was taken from a human donor with aplastic anemia. The specimen was sorted CD4+, CD8+, or CD8+CD57+ T cells (not recorded which) from PBMCs. The chain links TRBV19 to TRBJ1-6; no clear D. CDR3 in amino acids: CASSRSRDPPLHF. The CDR3 DNA sequence: TGTGCCAGTAGTCGGTCACGTGATCCACCCCTCCACTTT.